The entry below gives a single T cell receptor beta chain sequence along with its context. Its antigen is not known. Only in-frame clones appear in the TCRdb table, and some are missing; sequencing was by immunoSEQ multiplex PCR. Here the sample spans about 120,000 clones, less than 95% being singletons. Trimming at V came to 0 bases and at J to 1 base, leaving 8 bases not matched to a gene. CDR1 is LNHNV, CDR2 YYDKDF, per germline (reference sequence). The CDR3 is 17 residues long. The data derive from a study of siplizumab effects on memory and regulatory T cells. The study, taken as a whole, reports: Memory cells seemed less diverse than naive T cells, which seemed major alloresponse contributors. Where siplizumab was present, mappable alloreactive CD4+ clones averaged around 63% Treg-derived, compared with more than 25% in controls. The suppressive capacity of proliferating Tregs from siplizumab cultures remained unconfirmed.

Sequencing was done on a sample of non-Treg CD4+ T cells sorted from blood. The TCR sequence derives from a human donor in good health. The J gene is TRBJ2-5, the V gene TRBV15, with 7 bases identical to TRBD2. In DNA form, the CDR3 reads TGTGCCACCAGCAGAGATCGGGGCGGGGGTTTCCAAGAGACCCAGTACTTC. It translates to CATSRDRGGGFQETQYF. The entire variable domain, with the rest obtained from reference TRBV15 and TRBJ2-5, is as follows: DAMVIQNPRYQVTQFGKPVTLSCSQTLNHNVMYWYQQKSSQAPKLLFHYYDKDFNNEADTPDNFQSRRPNTSFCFLDIRSPGLGDTAMYLCATSRDRGGGFQETQYFGPGTRLLVL.